One and the same sample provided the 26 T cell receptor beta chains below, sequenced in a study of blood T cells in healthy people across ages. For the second PCR, which ran for roughly 7 to 11 cycles, a sample-barcoded 5' primer and a J-beta primer mix were used. MiXCR, run by TCRdb on the 5' RACE reads, gives a single entry per CDR3 protein. The data show 600,000 to 850,000 distinct CDR3 sequences, with 35% to 45% seen just once and 20% to 25% held by the top ten. The sequenced sample was blood. The source of these receptors is a woman aged 55-75 years in good health.

V usage is TRBV7-2 and J usage is TRBJ2-5; D might be TRBD1 (6 bases). From germline, CDR1 is SGHTA and CDR2 FQGNSA. The CDR3 has 15 amino acids. V lost 3 bases, J lost 2 bases, and 13 bases lay in between. The DNA for the CDR3 is TGTGCCAGCAGCTTCAGCCCGGGACAACAAGAGACCCAGTACTTC. Residues: CASSFSPGQQETQYF. Combining the CDR3 with reference TRBV7-2 and TRBJ2-5 gives the whole variable domain GAGVSQSPSNKVTEKGKDVELRCDPISGHTALYWYRQSLGQGLEFLIYFQGNSAPDKSGLPSDRFSAERTGGSVSTLTIQRTQQEDSAVYLCASSFSPGQQETQYFGPGTRLLVL.

A few counts support this clonotype. The rearrangement joins TRBV12-3 or TRBV12-4 to TRBJ1-2, with a weak D call TRBD1 (5 bases). The ends were cut back, 6 bases at V and 8 bases at J, with 13 bases in the middle. This CDR3 is built from 12 residues. The CDR3 is CASRWDGKGYTF. DNA for the CDR3: TGTGCCAGCAGATGGGACGGGAAAGGCTACACCTTC.

This clonotype was detected only a few times. V gene TRBV5-1 combines with J gene TRBJ1-4; possibly TRBD1 for D (5 bases). Germline V gives CDR1 SGHRS, CDR2 YFSETQ. This CDR3 region has 13 residues. Trimming took 4 bases from V and 7 from J, leaving 11 bases between them. The CDR3, as DNA: TGCGCCAGCAGCGAAGCCCAGGGTGAAAAACTGTTTTTT. Protein: CASSEAQGEKLFF.

V and J are TRBV6-2 or TRBV6-3 and TRBJ2-5; 11 nucleotides align to TRBD2. Germline V gene data show CDR1 as MNHEY and CDR2 as SVGEGT. This CDR3 has 18 amino acids. V was clipped by 5 bases and J by 0 bases; unmatched bases: 11. DNA for the CDR3: TGTGCCAGCAGTGGCCCGACTAGCGGGATCCTTTACCAAGAGACCCAGTACTTC. Translating it yields CASSGPTSGILYQETQYF.

V gene TRBV28 combines with J gene TRBJ2-1; D assignment may be TRBD1 or TRBD2 (5 bases each). Germline V CDR1 and CDR2: MDHEN, SYDVKM. The CDR3 is 11 amino acids. Deletions cut 4 bases from V and 11 bases from J, with 9 bases between. The CDR3 reads CASSYRTQQFF. The CDR3 nucleotides read TGTGCCAGCAGTTACAGGACTCAGCAGTTCTTC.

Details on this clonotype: This clone may be a read error of a much larger clone one base away. V gene TRBV6-6 combines with J gene TRBJ2-4; D remains unclear. This CDR3 is built from 16 residues. Germline CDR1 is MNHNY and CDR2 is SVGAGI (reference sequence). The CDR3 region is CAGRPHGLMVQNIQYF. The CDR3 DNA reads TGTGCCGGCAGACCTCACGGGCTGATGGTCCAAAACATTCAGTACTTC.

The chain links TRBV5-1 to TRBJ2-2; possibly TRBD1 for D (5 bases). Trimming pared 2 bases from V and 2 bases from J, leaving 7 bases between. CDR1 and CDR2 from the germline V gene are SGHRS and YFSETQ. The CDR3 sequence is 14 residues long. In DNA, the CDR3 is TGCGCCAGCAGCTTAGACAGAAACACCGGGGAGCTGTTTTTT. It yields the protein CASSLDRNTGELFF.

Worth noting for this clonotype: The junction and the germline gene differ at one end; a read error may be behind it. The chain combines TRBV7-9 with TRBJ2-7, with D uncertain. Germline CDR1 SEHNR, CDR2 FQNEAQ (reference sequence). CDR3 size: 12 residues. The chain's CDR3 is CASSLGIRERYF. The CDR3 DNA sequence: TGTGCCAGCAGCTTAGGCATACGCGAGCGGTACTTC.

In regard to this clonotype: Relative to the germline gene, one junction end is altered; a read error may explain this. This sequence joins TRBV20-1 and TRBJ2-7, with D perhaps TRBD1 or TRBD2 (5 bases each). The CDR3 sequence is 15 residues long. Per the germline V gene, CDR1 is DFQATT and CDR2 is SNEGSKA (reference sequence). CDR3 coding DNA: TGCAGTACTAGAGGCCTTCGGGACCGCTCCTACGAGCAGTACTTC. Translation: CSTRGLRDRSYEQYF.

The chain employs TRBV7-2 and TRBJ2-3, with D perhaps TRBD1 (6 bases). This CDR3 comprises 14 residues. Germline V lookup: CDR1 SGHTA, CDR2 FQGNSA. Trimming removed 0 bases at V and 6 bases at J, with 10 bases between. CDR3 sequence: CASSLAQGSDTQYF. The CDR3, as DNA: TGTGCCAGCAGCTTAGCACAGGGTTCTGATACGCAGTATTTT.

This chain connects TRBV20-1 to TRBJ1-6; 7 bases line up with TRBD1. Trimming removed 3 bases from V and 10 bases from J; junction bases left unmatched: 12. The CDR3 length is 15 residues. CDR1 and CDR2 from the germline V gene are DFQATT and SNEGSKA (reference sequence). The CDR3 coding sequence is TGCAGTGCTAGCAGTGCGGCAGGGGGTGGATCACCCCTCCACTTT. This gives the protein CSASSAAGGGSPLHF.

The chain uses TRBV7-6 and TRBJ1-1, with a tentative D call TRBD1 (5 bases). The CDR3 extends over 15 amino acids. Germline V gene data show CDR1 as SGHVS and CDR2 as FNYEAQ. The germline V and J ends were trimmed by 1 base and 1 base, with 10 bases remaining between them. This CDR3 reads CASSLGTLQNTEAFF. The CDR3 DNA is TGTGCCAGCAGCTTAGGGACACTACAGAACACTGAAGCTTTCTTT.

The sample holds a few counts of this clonotype. J is TRBJ1-2 and V is TRBV6-6; TRBD1 aligns across 8 bases. The germline V gene has CDR1 MNHNY and CDR2 SVGAGI (reference sequence). The CDR3 is 14 residues long. The V segment lost 6 bases and the J segment 3 bases; nucleotides outside the gene matches: 6. Written as DNA, the CDR3 is TGTGCCAGCAGGGAGACAGGGGACGACTATGGCTACACCTTC. This gives the protein CASRETGDDYGYTF.

The CDR3 spells CASRMGLAGTTPTDTQYF. CDR3 coding DNA: TGTGCCAGCAGAATGGGGTTAGCGGGGACCACTCCGACAGATACGCAGTATTTT. The gene calls are TRBV2 and TRBJ2-3, with 8 bases fitting TRBD2. V lost 6 bases and J lost 3; bases outside the gene matches: 17. Germline CDR1 SNHLY, CDR2 FYNNEI. The CDR3 is made up of 18 amino acids.

At least ten counts were recorded for this clonotype. The rearrangement uses TRBV5-6 and TRBJ2-5; no clear D. Trimming removed 0 bases from V and 5 bases from J, with 11 bases in between. Germline CDR1 is SGHDT and CDR2 is YYEEEE. The CDR3 covers 14 residues. The DNA for the CDR3 is TGTGCCAGCAGCTTGGTGGTCGCAAGGGAGACCCAGTACTTC. It translates to CASSLVVARETQYF.

The chain carries TRBV20-1 and TRBJ2-1; D not resolved. CDR1 is DFQATT and CDR2 is SNEGSKA in the germline V gene (reference sequence). The CDR3 loop spans 14 amino acids. Trimming cost V 2 bases and J 5 bases, with 13 bases left between them. This CDR3 reads CSARRLSKNNEQFF. In nucleotides, the CDR3 is TGCAGTGCTAGAAGGCTAAGTAAGAACAATGAGCAGTTCTTC.

This clonotype was seen many times. This sequence joins TRBV5-1 and TRBJ2-6; a possible D gene is TRBD1 (5 bases). The CDR3 spans 14 residues. V dropped 7 bases and J dropped 0 bases, with 8 bases sitting between them. CDR1 SGHRS and CDR2 YFSETQ come from the germline V gene. The CDR3 reads CASGDSSGANVLTF. The CDR3 DNA follows: TGCGCCAGCGGAGACAGCTCTGGGGCCAACGTCCTGACTTTC. The complete variable domain, with remaining parts taken from reference TRBV5-1 and TRBJ2-6, reads KAGVTQTPRYLIKTRGQQVTLSCSPISGHRSVSWYQQTPGQGLQFLFEYFSETQRNKGNFPGRFSGRQFSNSRSEMNVSTLELGDSALYLCASGDSSGANVLTFGAGSRLTVL.

This clonotype came up many times. The rearrangement joins TRBV15 to TRBJ2-3; D gene uncertain. CDR1 and CDR2 from the germline V gene are LNHNV and YYDKDF (reference sequence). Trimming removed 0 bases at V and 5 bases at J, with 9 bases between. CDR3 size: 14 residues. The chain's CDR3 is CATSRDRDGDTQYF. DNA of the CDR3: TGTGCCACCAGCAGAGATCGAGATGGAGATACGCAGTATTTT.

This clonotype was seen ten or more times. The CDR3 protein is CASSQDRGGTINEQFF. DNA of the CDR3: TGTGCCAGCAGCCAAGATCGCGGCGGGACCATCAATGAGCAGTTCTTC. The genes are TRBV3-1 and TRBJ2-1; a weak D match, TRBD2 (6 bases). The V end was cut by 0 bases, the J end by 6 bases, with 15 bases between. The germline CDR1 and CDR2 sequences are LGHDT and YNNKEL (reference sequence). The CDR3 loop spans 16 amino acids.

This clonotype was detected a few times. The chain recombines TRBV2 with TRBJ1-2; TRBD1 matches 9 bases. V lost 6 bases, J lost 5 bases, and 10 bases stayed unmatched. CDR3 length equals 15 residues. Germline V gene lookup returns CDR1 SNHLY and CDR2 FYNNEI. The CDR3 DNA follows: TGTGCCAGCAGGCTAGCTGGGACAGGGCCTTATGGCTACACCTTC. This gives the protein CASRLAGTGPYGYTF.

This clonotype was counted only a few times. J is TRBJ1-5 and V is TRBV6-2 or TRBV6-3; TRBD1 matches 8 bases. Germline V gives CDR1 MNHEY, CDR2 SVGEGT. The CDR3 contains 20 residues. V shed 2 bases and J 1 base; nucleotides not matched to a gene: 16. In DNA, the CDR3 is TGTGCCAGCAGTTACGCTGGCAGGGGGCCACCATCGGGGAGCAATCAGCCCCAGCATTTT. Translated, it gives CASSYAGRGPPSGSNQPQHF.

The chain employs TRBV20-1 and TRBJ2-3; the D gene could be TRBD1 or TRBD2 (6 bases each). Per germline, CDR1 DFQATT and CDR2 SNEGSKA (reference sequence). The CDR3 is 12 amino acids. The CDR3 DNA is TGCACCGGGGGCGGGAGCACAGATACGCAGTATTTT. Encoded protein: CTGGGSTDTQYF.

This chain connects TRBV29-1 to TRBJ2-5; 13 bases line up with TRBD2. The CDR3 loop spans 15 amino acids. Germline V gene data show CDR1 as SQVTM and CDR2 as ANQGSEA. The V segment lost 8 bases and the J segment 4 bases; nucleotides outside the gene matches: 10. The CDR3 is CSPRTSGSGVETQYF. The CDR3 coding sequence is TGCAGCCCCCGGACTAGCGGGAGTGGGGTAGAGACCCAGTACTTC.

This sequence joins TRBV2 and TRBJ2-1; TRBD2 is a possible D gene (7 bases). Germline values: CDR1 SNHLY, CDR2 FYNNEI. The CDR3 runs to 15 residues. Trimming cost V 7 bases and J 7 bases, with 20 bases left between them. The CDR3 coding sequence is TGTGCCAGCACGGTGTCGGCGGGGGCCTCGAATGAGCAGTTCTTC. Its protein product is CASTVSAGASNEQFF. The whole variable domain, remainder taken from reference TRBV2 and TRBJ2-1, is EPEVTQTPSHQVTQMGQEVILRCVPISNHLYFYWYRQILGQKVEFLVSFYNNEISEKSEIFDDQFSVERPDGSNFTLKIRSTKLEDSAMYFCASTVSAGASNEQFFGPGTRLTVL.

This clonotype occurred a few times. The chain carries TRBV28 and TRBJ2-5, with unresolved D. V was clipped by 3 bases and J by 3 bases, with 11 bases between them. Germline CDR1 MDHEN, CDR2 SYDVKM. The CDR3 loop spans 14 amino acids. The CDR3 sequence is CASSFSHTKETQYF. CDR3 nucleotides: TGTGCCAGCAGTTTTAGCCACACCAAAGAGACCCAGTACTTC.

The genes are TRBV15 and TRBJ2-1; 12 nucleotides line up with TRBD2. Germline-derived CDR1 and CDR2 are LNHNV and YYDKDF (reference sequence). The CDR3 sequence is 16 residues long. V lost 2 bases, J lost 7 bases, and 6 bases stayed unmatched. This CDR3 reads CATSRPSGRAGNEQFF. CDR3 DNA: TGTGCCACCAGCAGACCTAGCGGGAGGGCCGGGAATGAGCAGTTCTTC.